Listed here are 4 T cell receptor beta chains from one sample, sequenced in a study of radiation and T cells in renal cell carcinoma. Treatment meaning: treatment-naive control, cytoreductive nephrectomy. TCRdb's table, derived via immunoSEQ multiplex PCR, lists solely in-frame clones and lacks some. The repertoire consists of around 8,600 clones, with about two thirds occurring once and the leading ten covering about 40%. Sequencing used tumor tissue, obtained from a patient whose treatment was nephrectomy without radiotherapy. Receptor source: a woman in her 70s with renal cell carcinoma.

The chain links TRBV5-5 to TRBJ2-3; 10 bases fit TRBD2. The CDR3 runs to 20 residues. The trim removed 1 base at V and 4 bases at J, leaving 18 bases unmatched. The V gene's germline CDR1 is SGHKS and CDR2 YYEKEE (reference sequence). This CDR3 is CASSLLSASGGLGVADTQYF. DNA of the CDR3: TGTGCCAGCAGCTTGTTGTCGGCTAGCGGGGGCCTCGGGGTCGCAGATACGCAGTATTTT.

The chain couples TRBV11-2 to TRBJ1-4; D not resolved. Germline CDR1 and CDR2: SGHAT and FQNNGV. V lost 4 bases, J lost 3 bases, and 12 bases lay in between. This CDR3 has 15 amino acids. The CDR3 DNA is TGTGCCAGCAGCTCCCACCCGTCTCCTAATGAAAAACTGTTTTTT. It codes for CASSSHPSPNEKLFF. The full variable domain, rest sourced from reference TRBV11-2 and TRBJ1-4, is EAGVAQSPRYKIIEKRQSVAFWCNPISGHATLYWYQQILGQGPKLLIQFQNNGVVDDSQLPKDRFSAERLKGVDSTLKIQPAKLEDSAVYLCASSSHPSPNEKLFFGSGTQLSVL.

This sequence joins TRBV5-1 and TRBJ1-1; D remains unclear. This CDR3 contains 13 residues. Trimming shortened V by 2 bases and J by 8 bases, and 13 bases separated the two germline ends. Per germline, CDR1 SGHRS and CDR2 YFSETQ. The CDR3 nucleotides are TGCGCCAGCAGCTTTGTTGGAGCGGTCGAAGCTTTCTTT. Its translation: CASSFVGAVEAFF.

This clone occurred once. The chain links TRBV5-1 to TRBJ2-1; D gene unclear. The length of the CDR3 is 15 residues. V was shortened by 1 base and J by 4 bases, with 12 bases between the two germline ends. Per the germline V gene, CDR1 is SGHRS and CDR2 is YFSETQ. This CDR3 reads CASSLSPDVYNEQFF. As DNA, the CDR3 is TGCGCCAGCAGCTTGTCCCCTGACGTATACAATGAGCAGTTCTTC.